This is a list of T cell receptor beta chains from one sample in a study of cytomegalovirus exposure and HLA in healthy donors. The assay was immunoSEQ multiplex PCR, and TCRdb's table has in-frame clones only and misses some. The data hold about 160,000 clones, with about 86% observed a single time. The sequenced material came from PBMCs. The receptors come from a woman aged 18-30 years in good health and CMV-seronegative. CDR3s include the opening cysteine and the closing phenylalanine or tryptophan.

TRBV7-7 CAIPRGDNTGELFF
TRBV28 CASSSPGTEAFF
TRBV29-1 CSVVAARYTDTQYF
TRBV28 CASSPVAGGPQQYF
TRBV4-2 CASSDRGGTNTEAFF
TRBV23-1 CASSQKETRGTSYEQYF
TRBV2 CASKFQGAGNNSPLHF
TRBV19 CATSLAGASTDTQYF
TRBV11-2 CASSYTGSLQSYEQYF
TRBV5-1 CAIPSLGGVMFTSRAHEQYF
TRBV7-9 CASSLTLDWPRGNTIYF
TRBV21-1 CASSTRWRGLSYEQYF
TRBV28 CASSLGSNGELFF
TRBV5-6 CASSFQGKGEQYF
TRBV5-6 CASSLKADPVNEQFF
TRBV19 CASSTSFLTYEQYF
TRBV7-9 CASSSRPDNEQFF
TRBV5-6 CASSWRAGGQLDEQFF
TRBV28 CASSQSGRSTDTQYF
TRBV19 CASSIRRTQNTGELFF
TRBV7-7 CASSPSPGETQYF
TRBV14 CASSQDRDRATYNEQFF
TRBV4-1 CASSQGGNQPQHF
TRBV2 CASGSGQGYTEAFF
TRBV28 CASSPEGVPGNQPQHF
TRBV20-1 CSAGQGKVQYF
TRBV6-7 CASPPGHEVYNEQFF
TRBV6-1 CASRDRARDTEAFF
TRBV27 CASSLTGWGGTEAFF
TRBV5-6 CASSWDSEETQYF
TRBV12-5 CASVLETGINPAYNEQFF
TRBV18 CASSPRPGAGADTQYF
TRBV27 CASSPQGSSYGYTF
TRBV7-9 CASSLSGLASNTQYF
TRBV7-2 CASRKEASGNTIYF
TRBV4-1 CASSRLAGEPTKNIQYF
TRBV28 CASAGSNQPQHF
TRBV6-5 CASSYRAGGPYGYTF
TRBV9 CASSVNEEVPSYEQYF
TRBV5-1 CASSPELGISRGRGGGAGNTIYF
TRBV6-6 CASSYSTRQPNQPQHF
TRBV9 CASSTSNRVGDTEAFF
TRBV27 CASKEWTGRTDTQYF
TRBV28 CASSLQGTLYGYTF
TRBV28 CASSINTDTQYF
TRBV9 CASSVTGGTTDTQYF
TRBV12-5 CASGQGTSGSTDTQYF
TRBV7-8 CAIRAGYSGGELFF
TRBV28 CASSPTWNTVGQETQYF